This T cell receptor (beta chain) was sequenced during a study of naive and memory T cell subsets. Four PCR rounds used nested alpha and beta constant region primers plus the SP2 primer. TCRdb independently ran MiXCR on the 5' RACE reads; one entry per CDR3 protein. The sample has roughly 62,000 distinct CDR3 sequences; more than 7% are singletons. An oligonucleotide containing a UMI was ligated to the 3' end of TCR cDNA. The CDR3 contains 17 residues. V lost 10 bases and J lost 2; bases outside the gene matches: 14. V gene TRBV12-3 or TRBV12-4 combines with J gene TRBJ2-6; 7 nucleotides align to TRBD1. This clonotype was obtained from a male donor in good health. The CDR3 DNA follows: TGTGCCACATATACAGGGACAGCAAGCCCTGGGGCCAACGTCCTGACTTTC. Protein sequence: CATYTGTASPGANVLTF.